A single sample is the source of the 7 T cell receptor beta chains below, sequenced in a study of Ad26.COV2.S vaccination and SARS-CoV-2 variants. TCRdb's copy holds only in-frame clones and misses some; the assay was immunoSEQ multiplex PCR. The top ten clones hold 1.9% of a sample with around 320,000 clones, just over 85% of them seen once. Documented treatment: 19 received Ad26.COV2.S at low or high dose, single or two shots; a few received placebo; per-sample allocation not given. Sampling was performed 63 days after the first vaccine or placebo injection. This material consisted of peripheral blood, taken in a trial of Ad26.COV2.S vaccine versus placebo. The source is a person aged 18-60 years who received the Ad26.COV2.S COVID-19 vaccine or a placebo.

This clone was seen a single time. This chain connects TRBV3-1 (or the pseudogene TRBV3-2) to TRBJ1-1; D call uncertain. The V and J ends lost 4 bases and 4 bases respectively, with 13 bases between them. The CDR3 is 14 amino acids. Per the germline V gene, CDR1 is LGHDT and CDR2 is YNNKEL (reference sequence). For the CDR3, the DNA is TGTGCCAGCAGCCGCGCAGCTCGAGTCACTGAAGCTTTCTTT. Its protein product is CASSRAARVTEAFF.

This sequence joins TRBV9 and TRBJ2-1; 10 nucleotides line up with TRBD2. Trimming removed 2 bases from V and 3 bases from J; junction bases left unmatched: 2. In germline, CDR1 is SGDLS, CDR2 YYNGEE. The CDR3 contains 15 residues. The CDR3 spells CASSVTSGDYNEQFF. The CDR3 nucleotides read TGTGCCAGCAGCGTTACTAGCGGGGACTACAATGAGCAGTTCTTC.

V usage is TRBV6-5 and J usage is TRBJ2-1, with 8 nucleotides matching TRBD2. Germline CDR1 MNHEY, CDR2 SVGAGI. Trimming took 7 bases from V and 12 from J; bases not matched to a gene: 14. The CDR3 runs 14 residues. The CDR3 loop reads CASTPSGLAGPQFF. The CDR3 nucleotides read TGTGCCAGCACCCCTTCCGGATTAGCGGGGCCGCAGTTCTTC.

The chain links TRBV4-2 to TRBJ2-3; the D call may be TRBD1 or TRBD2 (6 bases each). Germline V gene sequence: CDR1 LGHNA, CDR2 YNFKEQ. Trimming removed 1 base at V and 2 bases at J, with 10 bases between. The CDR3 has 15 amino acids. CDR3 loop: CASSQAGGNTDTQYF. Here the CDR3 DNA reads TGTGCCAGCAGCCAAGCCGGGGGCAACACAGATACGCAGTATTTT.

This rearrangement joins TRBV29-1 to TRBJ1-2, with no clear D. Trimming took off 4 bases at V and 8 bases at J, with 23 bases between the two ends. CDR1 is SQVTM and CDR2 is ANQGSEA in the germline V gene. The CDR3 contains 15 residues. CDR3 nucleotide sequence: TGCAGCGTTGGTGGGGAGCGGCAGAGAGCCGCCGGCTACACCTTC. It yields the protein CSVGGERQRAAGYTF.

CDR3 amino acids: CASSYRGTSYNEQFF. CDR3 DNA: TGTGCCAGCAGTTACAGGGGGACCTCCTACAATGAGCAGTTCTTC. The V and J genes are TRBV6-5 and TRBJ2-1, with a tentative D call TRBD1 (6 bases). The germline CDR1 and CDR2 sequences are MNHEY and SVGAGI. This CDR3 spans 15 amino acids. The V gene lost 2 bases and the J gene lost 0 bases, with 8 bases spanning the gap.

The rearrangement joins TRBV30 to TRBJ1-5; 9 nucleotides match TRBD1. Germline V gene lookup returns CDR1 GTSNPN and CDR2 SVGIG (reference sequence). The ends lost 0 bases at V and 4 bases at J; junction bases unmatched: 1. The CDR3 runs to 14 residues. The CDR3 loop is CAWSVDRGNQPQHF. CDR3 bases: TGTGCCTGGAGTGTCGACAGGGGGAATCAGCCCCAGCATTTT.